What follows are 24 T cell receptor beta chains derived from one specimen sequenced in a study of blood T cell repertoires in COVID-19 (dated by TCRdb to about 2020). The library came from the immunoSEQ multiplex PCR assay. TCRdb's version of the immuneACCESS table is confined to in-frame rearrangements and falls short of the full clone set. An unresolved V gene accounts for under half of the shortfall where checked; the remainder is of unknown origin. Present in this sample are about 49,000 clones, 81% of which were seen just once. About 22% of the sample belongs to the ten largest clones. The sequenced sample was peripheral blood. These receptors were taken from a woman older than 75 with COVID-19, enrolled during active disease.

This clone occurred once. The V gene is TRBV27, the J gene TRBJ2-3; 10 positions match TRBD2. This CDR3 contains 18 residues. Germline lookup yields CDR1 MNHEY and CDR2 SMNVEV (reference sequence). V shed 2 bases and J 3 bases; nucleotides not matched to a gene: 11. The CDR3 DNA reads TGTGCCAGCAGTTTACTAGCGGGAGTATCGGGGAGGACAGATACGCAGTATTTT. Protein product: CASSLLAGVSGRTDTQYF.

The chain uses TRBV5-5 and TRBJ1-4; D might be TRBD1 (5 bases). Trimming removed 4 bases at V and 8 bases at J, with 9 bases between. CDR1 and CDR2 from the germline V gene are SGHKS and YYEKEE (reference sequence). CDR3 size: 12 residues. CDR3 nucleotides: TGTGCCAGCAGCCCTCCAGGGGAAAAACTGTTTTTT. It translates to CASSPPGEKLFF.

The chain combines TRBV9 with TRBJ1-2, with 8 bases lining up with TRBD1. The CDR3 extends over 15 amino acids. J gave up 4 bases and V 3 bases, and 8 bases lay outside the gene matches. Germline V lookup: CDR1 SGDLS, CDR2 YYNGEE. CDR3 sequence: CASSADPGTGYGYTF. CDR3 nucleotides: TGTGCCAGCAGCGCAGACCCCGGGACAGGCTATGGCTACACCTTC.

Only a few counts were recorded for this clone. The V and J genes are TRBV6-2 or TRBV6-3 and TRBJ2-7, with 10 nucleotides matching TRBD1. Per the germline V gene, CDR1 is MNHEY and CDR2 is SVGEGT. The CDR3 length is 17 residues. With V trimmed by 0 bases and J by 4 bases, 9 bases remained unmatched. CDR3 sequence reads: CASSYSTGGVGLYEQYF. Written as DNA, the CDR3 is TGTGCCAGCAGTTACTCGACAGGGGGCGTTGGTCTTTACGAGCAGTACTTC.

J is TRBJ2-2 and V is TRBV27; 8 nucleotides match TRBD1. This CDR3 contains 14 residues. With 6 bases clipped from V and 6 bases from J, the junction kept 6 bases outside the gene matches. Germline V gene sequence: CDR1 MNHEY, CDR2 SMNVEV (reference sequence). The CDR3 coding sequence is TGTGCCAGCAGATCGACAGGGGCGGCCGGGGAGCTGTTTTTT. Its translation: CASRSTGAAGELFF.

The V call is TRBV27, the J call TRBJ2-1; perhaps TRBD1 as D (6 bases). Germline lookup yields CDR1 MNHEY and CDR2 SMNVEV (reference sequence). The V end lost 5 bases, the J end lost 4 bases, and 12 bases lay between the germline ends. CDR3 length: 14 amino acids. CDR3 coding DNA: TGTGCCAGCAGTCCGGGACAAGTATACAATGAGCAGTTCTTC. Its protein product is CASSPGQVYNEQFF.

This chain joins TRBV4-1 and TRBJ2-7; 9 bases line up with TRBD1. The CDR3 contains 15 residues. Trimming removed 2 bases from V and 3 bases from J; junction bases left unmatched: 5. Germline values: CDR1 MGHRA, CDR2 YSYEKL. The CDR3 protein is CASSQQLTGGYEQYF. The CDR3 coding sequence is TGCGCCAGCAGCCAACAGTTGACAGGGGGCTACGAGCAGTACTTC.

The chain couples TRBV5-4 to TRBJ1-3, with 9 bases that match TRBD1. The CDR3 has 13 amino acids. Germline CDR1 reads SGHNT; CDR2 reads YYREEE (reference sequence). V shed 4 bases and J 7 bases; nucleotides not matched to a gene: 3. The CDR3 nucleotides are TGTGCCAGCAGCCATGACAGGGGGAACACCATATATTTT. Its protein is CASSHDRGNTIYF. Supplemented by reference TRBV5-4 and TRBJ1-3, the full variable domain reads ETGVTQSPTHLIKTRGQQVTLRCSSQSGHNTVSWYQQALGQGPQFIFQYYREEENGRGNFPPRFSGLQFPNYSSELNVNALELDDSALYLCASSHDRGNTIYFGEGSWLTVV.

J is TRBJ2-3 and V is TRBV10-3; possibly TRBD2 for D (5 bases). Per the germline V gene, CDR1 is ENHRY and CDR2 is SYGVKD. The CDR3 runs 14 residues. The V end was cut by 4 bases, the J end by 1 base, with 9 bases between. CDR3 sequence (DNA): TGTGCCATCAGTGGCACCGGGGGCACAGATACGCAGTATTTT. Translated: CAISGTGGTDTQYF.

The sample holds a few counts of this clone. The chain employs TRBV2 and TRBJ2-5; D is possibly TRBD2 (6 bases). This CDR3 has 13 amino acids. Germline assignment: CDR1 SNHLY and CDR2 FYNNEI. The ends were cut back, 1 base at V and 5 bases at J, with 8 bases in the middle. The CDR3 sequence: CASSEDSGETQYF. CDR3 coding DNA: TGTGCCAGCAGTGAAGATAGCGGCGAGACCCAGTACTTC.

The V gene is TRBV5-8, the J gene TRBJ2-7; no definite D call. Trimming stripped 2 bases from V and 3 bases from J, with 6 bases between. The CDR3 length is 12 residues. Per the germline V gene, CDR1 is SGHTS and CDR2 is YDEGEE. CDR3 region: CASSFTVYEQYF. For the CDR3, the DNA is TGTGCCAGCAGCTTCACGGTCTACGAGCAGTACTTC. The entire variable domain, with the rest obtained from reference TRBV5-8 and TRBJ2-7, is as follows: EAGVTQSPTHLIKTRGQQATLRCSPISGHTSVYWYQQALGLGLQFLLWYDEGEERNRGNFPPRFSGRQFPNYSSELNVNALELEDSALYLCASSFTVYEQYFGPGTRLTVT.

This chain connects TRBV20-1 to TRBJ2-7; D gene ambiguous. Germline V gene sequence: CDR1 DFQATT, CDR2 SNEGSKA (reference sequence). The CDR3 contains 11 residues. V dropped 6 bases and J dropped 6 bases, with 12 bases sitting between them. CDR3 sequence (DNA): TGCAGTGCCACCTACCTCTTCGAGCAGTACTTC. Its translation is CSATYLFEQYF.

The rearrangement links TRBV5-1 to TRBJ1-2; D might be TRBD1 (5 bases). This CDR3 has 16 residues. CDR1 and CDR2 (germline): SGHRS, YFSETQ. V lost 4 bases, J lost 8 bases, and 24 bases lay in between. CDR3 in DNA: TGCGCCAGCAGCCTCCGGGAAGTCGGGGGTCTAGGCGGCTACACCTTC. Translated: CASSLREVGGLGGYTF.

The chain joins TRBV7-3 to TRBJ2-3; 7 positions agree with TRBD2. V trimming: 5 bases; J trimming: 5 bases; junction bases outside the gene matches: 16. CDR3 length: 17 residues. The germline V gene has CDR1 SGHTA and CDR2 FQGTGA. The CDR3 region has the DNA TGTGCCAGCAGCCTGGGGGTATTAGCGGGTTCGGGAGATACGCAGTATTTT. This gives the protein CASSLGVLAGSGDTQYF.

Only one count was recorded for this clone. CDR3 sequence: CASSIRENQPQHF. CDR3 coding DNA: TGTGCCAGTAGTATCAGGGAAAATCAGCCCCAGCATTTT. The chain couples TRBV19 to TRBJ1-5, with TRBD1 as a possible D gene (5 bases). Germline V lookup: CDR1 LNHDA, CDR2 SQIVND (reference sequence). Trimming shortened V by 3 bases and J by 4 bases, and 7 bases separated the two germline ends. This CDR3 region has 13 residues.

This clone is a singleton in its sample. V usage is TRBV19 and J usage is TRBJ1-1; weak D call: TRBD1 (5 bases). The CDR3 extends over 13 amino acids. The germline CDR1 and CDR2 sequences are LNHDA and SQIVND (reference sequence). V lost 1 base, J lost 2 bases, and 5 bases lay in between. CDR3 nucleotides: TGTGCCAGTAGTATAGGGGGCAACACTGAAGCTTTCTTT. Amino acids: CASSIGGNTEAFF.

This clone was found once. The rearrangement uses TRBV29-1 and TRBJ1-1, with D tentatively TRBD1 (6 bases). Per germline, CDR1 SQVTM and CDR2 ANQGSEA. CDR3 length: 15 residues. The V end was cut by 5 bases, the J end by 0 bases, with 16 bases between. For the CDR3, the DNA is TGCAGCGTTCCCCGGGGGGGCGCGGTGAACACTGAAGCTTTCTTT. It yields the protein CSVPRGGAVNTEAFF.

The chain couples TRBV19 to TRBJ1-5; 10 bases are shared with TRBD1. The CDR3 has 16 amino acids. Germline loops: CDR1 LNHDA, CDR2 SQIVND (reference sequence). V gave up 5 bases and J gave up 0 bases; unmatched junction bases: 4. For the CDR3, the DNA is TGTGCCAGTAGTTGGACAGGGGGATATAGCAATCAGCCCCAGCATTTT. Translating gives CASSWTGGYSNQPQHF.

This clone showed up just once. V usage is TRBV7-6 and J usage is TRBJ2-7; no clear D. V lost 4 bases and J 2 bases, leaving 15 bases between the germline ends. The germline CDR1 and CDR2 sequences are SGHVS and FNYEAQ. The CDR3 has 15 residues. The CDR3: CASSYPPPRTYEQYF. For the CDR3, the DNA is TGTGCCAGCAGCTACCCTCCCCCGCGGACCTACGAGCAGTACTTC.

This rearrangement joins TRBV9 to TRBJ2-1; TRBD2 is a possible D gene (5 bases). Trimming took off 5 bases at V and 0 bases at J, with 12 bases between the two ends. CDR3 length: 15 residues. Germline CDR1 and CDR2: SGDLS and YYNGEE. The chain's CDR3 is CASSLAASSYNEQFF. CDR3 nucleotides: TGTGCCAGCAGTCTAGCTGCCAGCTCCTACAATGAGCAGTTCTTC. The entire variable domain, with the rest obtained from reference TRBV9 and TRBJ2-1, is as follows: DSGVTQTPKHLITATGQRVTLRCSPRSGDLSVYWYQQSLDQGLQFLIQYYNGEERAKGNILERFSAQQFPDLHSELNLSSLELGDSALYFCASSLAASSYNEQFFGPGTRLTVL.

DNA of the CDR3: TGTGCCAGCAACGGGGGGAGCTCCTACAATGAGCAGTTCTTC. This codes for CASNGGSSYNEQFF. This chain links TRBV6-6 with TRBJ2-1, with 7 bases lining up with TRBD2. J gave up 0 bases and V 7 bases, and 3 bases lay outside the gene matches. CDR3 length: 14 amino acids. Germline-derived CDR1 and CDR2 are MNHNY and SVGAGI (reference sequence).

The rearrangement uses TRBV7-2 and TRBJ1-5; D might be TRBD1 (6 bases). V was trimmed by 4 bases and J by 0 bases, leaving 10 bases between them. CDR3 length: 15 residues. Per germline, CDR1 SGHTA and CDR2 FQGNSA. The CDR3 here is CASSSDRFSNQPQHF. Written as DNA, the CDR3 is TGTGCCAGCAGCTCCGACAGGTTTAGCAATCAGCCCCAGCATTTT.

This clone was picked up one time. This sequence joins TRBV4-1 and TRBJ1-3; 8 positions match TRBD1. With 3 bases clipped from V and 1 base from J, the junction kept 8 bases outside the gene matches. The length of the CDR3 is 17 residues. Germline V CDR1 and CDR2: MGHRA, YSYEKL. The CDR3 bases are TGCGCCAGCAGCCAGCCCACAGGGGGAAAATCTGGAAACACCATATATTTT. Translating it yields CASSQPTGGKSGNTIYF.

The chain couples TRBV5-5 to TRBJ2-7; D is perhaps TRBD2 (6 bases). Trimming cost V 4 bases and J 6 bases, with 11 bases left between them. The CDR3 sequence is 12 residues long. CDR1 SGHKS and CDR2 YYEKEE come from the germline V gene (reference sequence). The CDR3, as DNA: TGTGCCAGCAGCCTGCGGGGTCTCGAGCAGTACTTC. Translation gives CASSLRGLEQYF.